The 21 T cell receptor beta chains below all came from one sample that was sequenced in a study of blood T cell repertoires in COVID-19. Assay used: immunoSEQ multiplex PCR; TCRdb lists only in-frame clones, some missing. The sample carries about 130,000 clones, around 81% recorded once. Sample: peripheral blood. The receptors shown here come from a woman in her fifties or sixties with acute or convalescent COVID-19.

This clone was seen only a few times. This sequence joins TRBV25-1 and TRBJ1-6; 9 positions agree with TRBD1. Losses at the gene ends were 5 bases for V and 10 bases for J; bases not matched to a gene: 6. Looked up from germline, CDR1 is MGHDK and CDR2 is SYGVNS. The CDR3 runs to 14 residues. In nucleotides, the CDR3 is TGTGCCAGCAGTCCGACAGGGGGGGACTCACCCCTCCACTTT. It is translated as CASSPTGGDSPLHF.

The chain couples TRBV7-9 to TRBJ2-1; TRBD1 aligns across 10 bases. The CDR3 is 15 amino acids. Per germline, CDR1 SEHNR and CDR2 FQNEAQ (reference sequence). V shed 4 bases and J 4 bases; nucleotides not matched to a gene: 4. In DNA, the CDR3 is TGTGCCAGCAGCTATGGGACAGGGGCGTACAATGAGCAGTTCTTC. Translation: CASSYGTGAYNEQFF.

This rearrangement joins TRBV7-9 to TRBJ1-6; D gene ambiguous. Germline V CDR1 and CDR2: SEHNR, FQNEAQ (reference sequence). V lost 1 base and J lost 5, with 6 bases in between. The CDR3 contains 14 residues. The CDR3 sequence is CASSLVADNSPLHF. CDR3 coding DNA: TGTGCCAGCAGCTTAGTGGCAGATAATTCACCCCTCCACTTT. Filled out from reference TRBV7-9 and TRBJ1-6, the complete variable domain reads DTGVSQNPRHKITKRGQNVTFRCDPISEHNRLYWYRQTLGQGPEFLTYFQNEAQLEKSRLLSDRFSAERPKGSFSTLEIQRTEQGDSAMYLCASSLVADNSPLHFGNGTRLTVT.

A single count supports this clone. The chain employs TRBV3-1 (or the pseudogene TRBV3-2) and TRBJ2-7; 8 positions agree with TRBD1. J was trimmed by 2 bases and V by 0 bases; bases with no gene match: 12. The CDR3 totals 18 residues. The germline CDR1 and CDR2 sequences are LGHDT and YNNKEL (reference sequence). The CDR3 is CASSQEARGYRGTYEQYF. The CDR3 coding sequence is TGTGCCAGCAGCCAAGAGGCAAGGGGATACAGGGGGACCTACGAGCAGTACTTC.

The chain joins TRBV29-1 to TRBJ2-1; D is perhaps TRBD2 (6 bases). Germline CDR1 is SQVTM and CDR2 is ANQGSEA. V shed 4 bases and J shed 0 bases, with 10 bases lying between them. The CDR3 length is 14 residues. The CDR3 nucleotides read TGCAGCGTTGGAGGCGGGGACTCCTACAATGAGCAGTTCTTC. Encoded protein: CSVGGGDSYNEQFF.

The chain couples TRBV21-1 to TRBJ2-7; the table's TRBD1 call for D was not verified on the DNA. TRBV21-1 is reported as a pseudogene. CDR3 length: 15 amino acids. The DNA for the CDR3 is TGTGCCAGCAGCAATCAGACAGGTGTCTACGAAGAGCAGTACTTC. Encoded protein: CASSNQTGVYEEQYF.

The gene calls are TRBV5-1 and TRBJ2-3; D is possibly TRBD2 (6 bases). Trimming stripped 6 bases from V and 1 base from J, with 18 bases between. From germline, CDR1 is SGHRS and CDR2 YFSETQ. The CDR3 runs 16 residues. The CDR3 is CASTHPRASGTDTQYF. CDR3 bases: TGCGCCAGCACCCACCCTCGGGCTAGCGGCACAGATACGCAGTATTTT. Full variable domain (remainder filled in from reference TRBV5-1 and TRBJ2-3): KAGVTQTPRYLIKTRGQQVTLSCSPISGHRSVSWYQQTPGQGLQFLFEYFSETQRNKGNFPGRFSGRQFSNSRSEMNVSTLELGDSALYLCASTHPRASGTDTQYFGPGTRLTVL.

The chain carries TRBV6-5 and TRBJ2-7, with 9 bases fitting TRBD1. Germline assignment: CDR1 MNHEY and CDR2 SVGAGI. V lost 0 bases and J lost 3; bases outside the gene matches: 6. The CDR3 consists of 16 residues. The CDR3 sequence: CASSYSSGTGYYEQYF. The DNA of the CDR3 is TGTGCCAGCAGTTACTCGTCCGGGACAGGGTACTACGAGCAGTACTTC.

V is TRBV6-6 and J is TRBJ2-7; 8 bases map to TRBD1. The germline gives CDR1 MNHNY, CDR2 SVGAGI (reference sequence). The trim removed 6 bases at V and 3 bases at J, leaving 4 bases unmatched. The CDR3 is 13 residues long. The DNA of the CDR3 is TGTGCCAGCAGAGCCGGGACAGGCTACGAGCAGTACTTC. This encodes CASRAGTGYEQYF.

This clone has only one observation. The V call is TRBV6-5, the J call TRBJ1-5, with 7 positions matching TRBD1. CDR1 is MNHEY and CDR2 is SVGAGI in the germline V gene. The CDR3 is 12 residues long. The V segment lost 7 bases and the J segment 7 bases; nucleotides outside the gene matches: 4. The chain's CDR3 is CASKGGDQPQHF. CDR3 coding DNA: TGTGCCAGCAAAGGGGGCGACCAGCCCCAGCATTTT.

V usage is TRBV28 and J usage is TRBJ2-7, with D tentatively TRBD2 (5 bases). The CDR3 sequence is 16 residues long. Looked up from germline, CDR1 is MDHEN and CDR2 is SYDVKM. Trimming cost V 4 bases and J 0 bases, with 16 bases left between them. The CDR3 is CASSSPQRSDSYEQYF. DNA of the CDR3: TGTGCCAGCAGTTCCCCCCAGCGGTCGGACTCCTACGAGCAGTACTTC.

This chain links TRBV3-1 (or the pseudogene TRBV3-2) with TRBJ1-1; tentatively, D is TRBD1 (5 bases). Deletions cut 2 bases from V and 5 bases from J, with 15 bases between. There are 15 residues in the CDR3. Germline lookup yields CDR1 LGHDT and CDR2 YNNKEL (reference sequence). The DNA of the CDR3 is TGTGCCAGCAGCCAACGGGCAGGGAGGGCGACTGAAGCTTTCTTT. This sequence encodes CASSQRAGRATEAFF.

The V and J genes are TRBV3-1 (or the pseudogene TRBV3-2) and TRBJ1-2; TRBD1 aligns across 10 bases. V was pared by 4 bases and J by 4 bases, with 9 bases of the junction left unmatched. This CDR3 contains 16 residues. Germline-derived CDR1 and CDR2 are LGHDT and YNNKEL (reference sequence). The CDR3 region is CASSRDATGGGYGYTF. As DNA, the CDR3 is TGTGCCAGCAGCCGGGACGCGACAGGGGGCGGCTATGGCTACACCTTC.

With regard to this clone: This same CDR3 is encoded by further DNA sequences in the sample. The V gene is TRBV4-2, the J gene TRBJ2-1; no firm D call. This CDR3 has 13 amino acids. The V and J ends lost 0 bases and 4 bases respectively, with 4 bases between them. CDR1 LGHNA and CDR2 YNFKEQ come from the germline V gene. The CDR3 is CASSQDLYNEQFF. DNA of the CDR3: TGTGCCAGCAGCCAAGATTTATACAATGAGCAGTTCTTC.

The DNA of the CDR3 is TGTGCCACCAGTGATTGGGGAGGCGCTACAGATACGCAGTATTTT. It is translated as CATSDWGGATDTQYF. This chain joins TRBV24-1 and TRBJ2-3; D possibly corresponds to TRBD2 (6 bases). The CDR3 is 15 residues long. Per germline, CDR1 KGHDR and CDR2 SFDVKD. V gave up 2 bases and J gave up 3 bases, with 11 bases separating them.

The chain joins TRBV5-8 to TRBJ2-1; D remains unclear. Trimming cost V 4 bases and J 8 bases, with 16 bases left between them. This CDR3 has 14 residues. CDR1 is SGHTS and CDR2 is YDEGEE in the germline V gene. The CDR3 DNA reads TGTGCCAGCAGCATCTCCCGAGCTTCCGATGAGCAGTTCTTC. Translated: CASSISRASDEQFF.

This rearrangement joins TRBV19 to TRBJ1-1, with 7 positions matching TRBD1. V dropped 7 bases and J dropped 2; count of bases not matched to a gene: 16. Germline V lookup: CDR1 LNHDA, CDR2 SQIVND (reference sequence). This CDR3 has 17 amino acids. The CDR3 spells CASNFRRGQDQNTEAFF. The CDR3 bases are TGTGCCAGTAATTTTCGTCGCGGACAGGATCAAAACACTGAAGCTTTCTTT.

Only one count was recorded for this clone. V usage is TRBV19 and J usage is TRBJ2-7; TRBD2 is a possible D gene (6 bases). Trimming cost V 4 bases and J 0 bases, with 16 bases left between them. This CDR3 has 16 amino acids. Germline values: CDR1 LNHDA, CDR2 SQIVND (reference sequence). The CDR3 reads CASSKTSGGISYEQYF. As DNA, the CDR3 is TGTGCCAGTAGTAAGACTTCGGGCGGGATCTCCTACGAGCAGTACTTC.

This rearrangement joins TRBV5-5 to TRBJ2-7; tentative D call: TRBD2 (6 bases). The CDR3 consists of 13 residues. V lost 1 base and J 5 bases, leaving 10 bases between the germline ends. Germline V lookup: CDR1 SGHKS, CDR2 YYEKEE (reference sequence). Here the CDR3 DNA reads TGTGCCAGCAGCTTGCGCGGGGTCCACGAGCAGTACTTC. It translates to CASSLRGVHEQYF.

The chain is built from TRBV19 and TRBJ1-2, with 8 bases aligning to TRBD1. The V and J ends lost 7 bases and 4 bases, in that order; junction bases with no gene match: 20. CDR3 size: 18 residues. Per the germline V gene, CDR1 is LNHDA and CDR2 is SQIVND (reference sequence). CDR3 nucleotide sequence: TGTGCCAGTAAAGACCCCGGGACAGGATCATTTCTGGGCTATGGCTACACCTTC. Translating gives CASKDPGTGSFLGYGYTF.

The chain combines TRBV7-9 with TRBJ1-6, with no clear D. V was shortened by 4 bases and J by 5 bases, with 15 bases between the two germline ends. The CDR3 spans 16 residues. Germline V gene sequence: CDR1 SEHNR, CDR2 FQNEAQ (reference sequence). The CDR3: CASSSYPNEDNSPLHF. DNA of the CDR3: TGTGCCAGCAGCTCATATCCAAACGAGGATAATTCACCCCTCCACTTT.